This TCR beta chain was obtained from a study of graft-versus-host responses after intestinal transplantation. Study summary: Grafts that recipients had were multivisceral, liver-intestinal, or isolated intestinal transplants. Recipients uniformly received anti-thymocyte globulin induction, followed by tacrolimus and steroids for roughly 3 years.

The assay was immunoSEQ multiplex PCR, and TCRdb's table has in-frame clones only and misses some. Of over 75,000 clones in the sample, 87% are singletons; the top ten hold around 8%. Concerning this clone: What it binds is not known.

Study-level points and caveats: Where graft-donor T cell macrochimerism was present, patients had high graft-versus-host to host-versus-graft clonal ratios in allografts.

The sequences come from unstimulated CD8+ T cells sorted from spleen or lymph node cells, collected before transplant. This clonotype was obtained from a human donor who was the organ donor for an intestinal transplant.

This CDR3 is CASSIGPDGYTF. Here the CDR3 DNA reads TGTGCCAGTAGTATAGGGCCGGATGGCTACACCTTC. The genes are TRBV19 and TRBJ1-2; D not resolved. Germline V gene lookup returns CDR1 LNHDA and CDR2 SQIVND (reference sequence). The CDR3 has 12 residues. Trimming pared 1 base from V and 6 bases from J, leaving 6 bases between.